These 5 T cell receptor beta chains were all obtained from the same sample, sequenced in a study of T cell changes during pregnancy in multiple sclerosis. Data came from immunoSEQ multiplex PCR; TCRdb stores just in-frame clones and leaves some out. The sample gives roughly 27,000 clones, over 85% of which show up once; 0.71% is in the top ten. Sequencing was performed on CD4+ T cells from peripheral blood mononuclear cells, taken in the first trimester of pregnancy. The receptors were sampled from a female donor with multiple sclerosis, enrolled in a pregnancy study.

The rearrangement joins TRBV7-9 to TRBJ1-4, with a possible D match to TRBD1 (6 bases). Germline CDR1 SEHNR, CDR2 FQNEAQ (reference sequence). V was trimmed by 5 bases and J by 7 bases, leaving 20 bases between them. CDR3 length equals 16 residues. The CDR3: CASSHPPGGLSEKLFF. The CDR3, as DNA: TGTGCCAGCAGCCACCCACCTGGGGGCTTGTCTGAAAAACTGTTTTTT.

This chain joins TRBV4-1 and TRBJ1-2; D uncertain. V lost 3 bases and J lost 4, with 9 bases in between. Germline assignment: CDR1 MGHRA and CDR2 YSYEKL. The CDR3 is made up of 13 amino acids. The CDR3 bases are TGCGCCAGCAGCCAGGCCCCCTCCTATGGCTACACCTTC. This codes for CASSQAPSYGYTF.

V is TRBV19 and J is TRBJ1-5; 8 bases align to TRBD1. The germline CDR1 and CDR2 sequences are LNHDA and SQIVND (reference sequence). The CDR3 is 15 amino acids. V dropped 7 bases and J dropped 0; count of bases not matched to a gene: 5. The CDR3 DNA reads TGTGCCAGTAAGGACAGGGAATATAGCAATCAGCCCCAGCATTTT. Translation: CASKDREYSNQPQHF.

This clone was observed a single time. The CDR3 DNA sequence: TGTGCCAGTAGCCGCCTGGACCGGGGTCACGTCAAGGAGTTCTTT. This translates into CASSRLDRGHVKEFF. The V and J genes are TRBV19 and TRBJ1-1, with no clear D. Deletions cut 6 bases from V and 14 bases from J, with 28 bases between. CDR1 is LNHDA, CDR2 SQIVND, per germline (reference sequence). This CDR3 region has 15 residues.

The rearrangement links TRBV2 to TRBJ1-6; possible D gene TRBD1, 5 bases. This CDR3 region has 14 residues. V was clipped by 8 bases and J by 5 bases, with 13 bases between them. Germline values: CDR1 SNHLY, CDR2 FYNNEI. The CDR3 sequence: CASGGRDHNSPLHF. The CDR3 coding sequence is TGTGCCAGCGGAGGGCGGGACCATAATTCACCCCTCCACTTT.